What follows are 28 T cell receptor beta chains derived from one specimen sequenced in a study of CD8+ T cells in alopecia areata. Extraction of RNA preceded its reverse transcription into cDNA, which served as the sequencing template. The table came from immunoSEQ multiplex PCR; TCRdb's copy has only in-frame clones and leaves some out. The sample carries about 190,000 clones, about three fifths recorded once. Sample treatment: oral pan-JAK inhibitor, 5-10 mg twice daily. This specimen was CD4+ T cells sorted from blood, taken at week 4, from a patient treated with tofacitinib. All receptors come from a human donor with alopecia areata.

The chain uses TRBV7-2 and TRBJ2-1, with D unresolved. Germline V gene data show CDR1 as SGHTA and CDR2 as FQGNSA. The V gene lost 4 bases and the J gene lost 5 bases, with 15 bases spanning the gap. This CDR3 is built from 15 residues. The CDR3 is CASSSVHRANNEQFF. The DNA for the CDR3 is TGTGCCAGCAGCTCTGTCCACCGCGCCAACAATGAGCAGTTCTTC. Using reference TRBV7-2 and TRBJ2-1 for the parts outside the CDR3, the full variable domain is GAGVSQSPSNKVTEKGKDVELRCDPISGHTALYWYRQSLGQGLEFLIYFQGNSAPDKSGLPSDRFSAERTGGSVSTLTIQRTQQEDSAVYLCASSSVHRANNEQFFGPGTRLTVL.

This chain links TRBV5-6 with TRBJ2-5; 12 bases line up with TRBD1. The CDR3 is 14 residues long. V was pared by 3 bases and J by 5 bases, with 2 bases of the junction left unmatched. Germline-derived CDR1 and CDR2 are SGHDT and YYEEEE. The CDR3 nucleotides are TGTGCCAGCAGCTGGGACAGGGGGCTGGAGACCCAGTACTTC. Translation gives CASSWDRGLETQYF.

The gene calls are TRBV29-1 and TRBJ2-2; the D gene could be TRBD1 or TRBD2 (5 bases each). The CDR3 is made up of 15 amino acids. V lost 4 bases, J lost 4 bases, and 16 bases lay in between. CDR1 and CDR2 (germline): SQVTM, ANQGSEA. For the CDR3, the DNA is TGCAGCGTTGGACCGGGCCGGGGCGGCACCGGGGAGCTGTTTTTT. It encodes CSVGPGRGGTGELFF.

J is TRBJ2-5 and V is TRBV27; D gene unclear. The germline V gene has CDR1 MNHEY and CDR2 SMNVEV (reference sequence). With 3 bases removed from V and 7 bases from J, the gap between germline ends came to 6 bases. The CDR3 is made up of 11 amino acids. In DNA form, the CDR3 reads TGTGCCAGCAGTTTCTTTAGGACCCAGTACTTC. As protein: CASSFFRTQYF.

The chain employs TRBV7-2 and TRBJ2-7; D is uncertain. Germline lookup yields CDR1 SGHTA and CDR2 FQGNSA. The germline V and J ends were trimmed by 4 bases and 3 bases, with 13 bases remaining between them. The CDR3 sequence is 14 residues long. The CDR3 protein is CASSSDGSIYEQYF. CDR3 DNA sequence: TGTGCCAGCAGCTCCGACGGGTCGATCTACGAGCAGTACTTC.

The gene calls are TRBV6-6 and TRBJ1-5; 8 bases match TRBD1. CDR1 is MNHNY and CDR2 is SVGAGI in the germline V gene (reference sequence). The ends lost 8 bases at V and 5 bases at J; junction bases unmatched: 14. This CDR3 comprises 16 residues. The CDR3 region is CASRSTGGTDDQPQHF. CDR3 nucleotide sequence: TGTGCCAGCCGATCCACAGGGGGGACGGATGATCAGCCCCAGCATTTT.

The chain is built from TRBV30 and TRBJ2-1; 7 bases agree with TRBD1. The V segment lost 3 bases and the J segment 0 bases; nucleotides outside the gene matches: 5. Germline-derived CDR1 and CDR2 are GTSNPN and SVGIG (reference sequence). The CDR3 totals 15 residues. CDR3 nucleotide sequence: TGTGCCTGGAGGCCGGGACAGAGCTCCTACAATGAGCAGTTCTTC. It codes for CAWRPGQSSYNEQFF. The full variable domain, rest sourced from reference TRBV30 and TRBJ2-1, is SQTIHQWPATLVQPVGSPLSLECTVEGTSNPNLYWYRQAAGRGLQLLFYSVGIGQISSEVPQNLSASRPQDRQFILSSKKLLLSDSGFYLCAWRPGQSSYNEQFFGPGTRLTVL.

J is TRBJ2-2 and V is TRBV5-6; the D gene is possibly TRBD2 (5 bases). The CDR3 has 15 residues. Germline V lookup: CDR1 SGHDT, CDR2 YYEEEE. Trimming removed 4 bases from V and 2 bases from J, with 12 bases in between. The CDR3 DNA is TGTGCCAGCAGCACCTGGACTTTTAACACCGGGGAGCTGTTTTTT. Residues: CASSTWTFNTGELFF. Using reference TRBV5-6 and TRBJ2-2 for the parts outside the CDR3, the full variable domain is DAGVTQSPTHLIKTRGQQVTLRCSPKSGHDTVSWYQQALGQGPQFIFQYYEEEERQRGNFPDRFSGHQFPNYSSELNVNALLLGDSALYLCASSTWTFNTGELFFGEGSRLTVL.

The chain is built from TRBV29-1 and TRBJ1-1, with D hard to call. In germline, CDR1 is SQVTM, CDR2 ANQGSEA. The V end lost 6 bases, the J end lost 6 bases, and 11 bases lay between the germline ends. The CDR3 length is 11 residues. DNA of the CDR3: TGCAGCGTCAAGTCGTCCCCTGAAGCTTTCTTT. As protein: CSVKSSPEAFF.

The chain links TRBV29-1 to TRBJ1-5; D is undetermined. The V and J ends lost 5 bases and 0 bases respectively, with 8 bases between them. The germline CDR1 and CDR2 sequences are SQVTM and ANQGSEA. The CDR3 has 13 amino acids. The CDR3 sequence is CSVQQNSNQPQHF. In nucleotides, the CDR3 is TGCAGCGTTCAACAGAATAGCAATCAGCCCCAGCATTTT.

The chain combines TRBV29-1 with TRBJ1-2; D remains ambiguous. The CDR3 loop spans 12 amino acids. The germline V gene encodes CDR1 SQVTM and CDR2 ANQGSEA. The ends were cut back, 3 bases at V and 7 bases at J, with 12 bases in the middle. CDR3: CSVETGESGYTF. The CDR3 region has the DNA TGCAGCGTTGAGACGGGAGAGAGTGGCTACACCTTC.

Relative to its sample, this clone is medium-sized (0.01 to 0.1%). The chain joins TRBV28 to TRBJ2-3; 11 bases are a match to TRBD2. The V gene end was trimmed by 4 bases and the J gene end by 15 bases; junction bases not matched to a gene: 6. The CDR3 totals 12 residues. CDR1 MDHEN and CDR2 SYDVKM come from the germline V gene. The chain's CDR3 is CASSSLAGGVYF. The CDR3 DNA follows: TGTGCCAGCAGTTCCTTAGCGGGAGGGGTTTATTTT.

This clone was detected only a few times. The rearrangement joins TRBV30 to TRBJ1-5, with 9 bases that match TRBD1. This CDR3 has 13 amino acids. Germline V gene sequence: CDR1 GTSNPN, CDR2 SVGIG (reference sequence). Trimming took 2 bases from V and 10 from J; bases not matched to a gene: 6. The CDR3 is CAWSPGQGKPQHF. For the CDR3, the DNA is TGTGCCTGGAGTCCGGGACAGGGCAAACCCCAGCATTTT.

CDR3 loop: CASSFDSSGNTIYF. The CDR3 bases are TGCGCCAGCAGCTTCGACAGCTCTGGAAACACCATATATTTT. This chain connects TRBV5-1 to TRBJ1-3, with D possibly matching TRBD1 (5 bases). V lost 2 bases to trimming and J lost 0 bases, with 6 bases between them. This CDR3 region has 14 residues. The germline gives CDR1 SGHRS, CDR2 YFSETQ.

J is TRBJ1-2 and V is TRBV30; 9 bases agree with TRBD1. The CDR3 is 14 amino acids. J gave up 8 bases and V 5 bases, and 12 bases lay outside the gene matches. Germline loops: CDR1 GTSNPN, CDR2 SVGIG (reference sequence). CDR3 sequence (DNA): TGTGCCTGGGTAAGGGACAGGGCCCTTTCAGGCTACACCTTC. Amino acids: CAWVRDRALSGYTF.

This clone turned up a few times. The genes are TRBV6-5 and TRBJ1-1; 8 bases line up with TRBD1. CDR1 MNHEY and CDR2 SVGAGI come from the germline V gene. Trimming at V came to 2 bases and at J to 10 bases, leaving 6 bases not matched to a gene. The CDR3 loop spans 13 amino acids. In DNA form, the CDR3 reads TGTGCCAGCAGTTACGCAGGGGGCGGATTAGCTTTCTTT. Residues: CASSYAGGGLAFF.

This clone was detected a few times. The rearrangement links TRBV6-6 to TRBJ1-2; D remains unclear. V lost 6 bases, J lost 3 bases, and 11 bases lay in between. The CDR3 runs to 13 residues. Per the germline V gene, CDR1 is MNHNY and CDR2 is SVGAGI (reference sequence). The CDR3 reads CASSPQRDYGYTF. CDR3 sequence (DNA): TGTGCCAGCAGCCCACAAAGGGACTATGGCTACACCTTC.

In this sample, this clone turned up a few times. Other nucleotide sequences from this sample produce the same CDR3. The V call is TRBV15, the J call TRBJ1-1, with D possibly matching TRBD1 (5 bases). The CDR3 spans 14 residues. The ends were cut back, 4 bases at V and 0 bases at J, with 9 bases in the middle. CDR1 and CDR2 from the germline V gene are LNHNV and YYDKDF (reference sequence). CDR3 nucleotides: TGTGCCACCAGCACCGGGACGGTGAACACTGAAGCTTTCTTT. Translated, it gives CATSTGTVNTEAFF.

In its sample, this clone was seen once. The DNA of the CDR3 is TGCGCCAGCAGCTTGGTTGGGGGGCAGAAAGAGCAGTACTTC. This translates into CASSLVGGQKEQYF. The chain employs TRBV5-1 and TRBJ2-7, with D perhaps matching TRBD1 or TRBD2 (6 bases each). From germline, CDR1 is SGHRS and CDR2 YFSETQ. V lost 0 bases and J 7 bases, leaving 14 bases between the germline ends. The CDR3 totals 14 residues.

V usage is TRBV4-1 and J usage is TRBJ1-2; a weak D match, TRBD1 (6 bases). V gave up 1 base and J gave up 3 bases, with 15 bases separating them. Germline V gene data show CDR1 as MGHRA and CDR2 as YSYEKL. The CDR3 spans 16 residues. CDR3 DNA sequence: TGCGCCAGCAGCCAAGGTACAGGGAGCTTGGACTATGGCTACACCTTC. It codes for CASSQGTGSLDYGYTF.

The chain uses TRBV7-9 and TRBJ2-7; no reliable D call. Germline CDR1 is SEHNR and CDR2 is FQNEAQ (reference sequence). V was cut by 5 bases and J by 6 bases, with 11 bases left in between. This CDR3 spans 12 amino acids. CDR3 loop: CASSTSAGEQYF. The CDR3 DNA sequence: TGTGCCAGCAGCACAAGCGCCGGCGAGCAGTACTTC.

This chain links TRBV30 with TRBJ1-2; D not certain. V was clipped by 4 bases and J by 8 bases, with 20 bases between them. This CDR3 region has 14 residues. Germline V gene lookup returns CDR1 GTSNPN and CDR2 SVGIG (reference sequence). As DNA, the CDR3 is TGTGCCTGGATCCATAACGAGGGCTCCGGAGGCTACACCTTC. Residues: CAWIHNEGSGGYTF.

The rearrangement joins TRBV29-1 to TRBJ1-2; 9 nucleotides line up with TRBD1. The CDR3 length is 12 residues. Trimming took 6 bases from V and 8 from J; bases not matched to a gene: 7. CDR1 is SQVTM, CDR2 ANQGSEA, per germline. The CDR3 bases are TGCAGCGTCCGGGACAGGGAGGGCGGCTACACCTTC. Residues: CSVRDREGGYTF. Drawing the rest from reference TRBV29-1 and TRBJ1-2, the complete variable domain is SAVISQKPSRDICQRGTSLTIQCQVDSQVTMMFWYRQQPGQSLTLIATANQGSEATYESGFVIDKFPISRPNLTFSTLTVSNMSPEDSSIYLCSVRDREGGYTFGSGTRLTVV.

CDR3 in amino acids: CASSVISSGTHEQFF. In nucleotides, the CDR3 is TGTGCCAGCAGTGTCATATCTAGCGGGACACATGAGCAGTTCTTC. The chain is built from TRBV2 and TRBJ2-1; the match to TRBD2 covers 9 bases. This CDR3 is built from 15 residues. Unmatched junction bases numbered 9, after V lost 4 bases and J lost 8 bases. CDR1 and CDR2 (germline): SNHLY, FYNNEI.

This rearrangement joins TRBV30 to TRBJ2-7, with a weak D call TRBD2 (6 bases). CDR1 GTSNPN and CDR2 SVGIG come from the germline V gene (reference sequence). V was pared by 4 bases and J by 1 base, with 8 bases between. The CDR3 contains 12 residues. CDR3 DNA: TGTGCCTGGACTAGCGTATCCTACGAGCAGTACTTC. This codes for CAWTSVSYEQYF. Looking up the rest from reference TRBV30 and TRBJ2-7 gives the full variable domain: SQTIHQWPATLVQPVGSPLSLECTVEGTSNPNLYWYRQAAGRGLQLLFYSVGIGQISSEVPQNLSASRPQDRQFILSSKKLLLSDSGFYLCAWTSVSYEQYFGPGTRLTVT.

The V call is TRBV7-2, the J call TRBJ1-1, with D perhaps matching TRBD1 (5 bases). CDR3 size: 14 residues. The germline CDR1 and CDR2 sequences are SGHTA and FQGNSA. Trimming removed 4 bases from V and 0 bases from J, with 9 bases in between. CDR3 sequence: CASSSQGLNTEAFF. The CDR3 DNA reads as TGTGCCAGCAGCTCGCAGGGTTTGAACACTGAAGCTTTCTTT.

Here the CDR3 reads CASTPRGRLTDTQYF. CDR3 nucleotide sequence: TGTGCCAGCACCCCCCGGGGGCGCCTCACAGATACGCAGTATTTT. This chain joins TRBV5-6 and TRBJ2-3; D may be TRBD1 or TRBD2 (6 bases each). Trimming pared 6 bases from V and 2 bases from J, leaving 16 bases between. CDR3 length: 15 amino acids. Per germline, CDR1 SGHDT and CDR2 YYEEEE.

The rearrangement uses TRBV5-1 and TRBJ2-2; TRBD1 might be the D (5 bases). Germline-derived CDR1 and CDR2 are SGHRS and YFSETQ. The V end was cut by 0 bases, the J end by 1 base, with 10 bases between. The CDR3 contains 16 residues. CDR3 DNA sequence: TGCGCCAGCAGCTTGGTTCTCCAGGGGAACACCGGGGAGCTGTTTTTT. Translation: CASSLVLQGNTGELFF.